This T cell receptor (beta chain) derives from a study of blood T cell repertoires in COVID-19. Study details: Samples representing acute and convalescent COVID-19 were sourced from the United States, Italy and Spain. The analysed material was cDNA or gDNA that came from T cells, B-cell-depleted T cells, or PBMCs.

In the original workflow: Researchers report that nucleated cell counts were estimated from reference gene primer amplification. Assay: immunoSEQ multiplex PCR; the TCRdb copy retains only in-frame clones and omits some. The D gene and trimming were derived from the DNA, and the V and J assignments and clone size from that table. The sample consists of about 64,000 clones, more than 70% of them appearing once. The CDR3 extends over 14 amino acids. Germline lookup yields CDR1 LGHDT and CDR2 YNNKEL (reference sequence). Trimming left V 3 bases short and J 8 bases short, with 14 bases between. The V call is TRBV3-1 (or the pseudogene TRBV3-2), the J call TRBJ2-1; a weak D match, TRBD2 (6 bases). The origin of this receptor is a man between 65 and 85 years old with acute or convalescent COVID-19. The sequenced sample was peripheral blood. CDR3 DNA sequence: TGTGCCAGCAGCCAGAGGGCCGGAGGGGATGAGCAGTTCTTC. This sequence encodes CASSQRAGGDEQFF.